These 25 T cell receptor beta chains were sequenced from one sample in a study of spatial heterogeneity in lung cancer. Each CDR3 protein gets one entry after TCRdb re-called the 5' RACE reads with MiXCR. The table has roughly 10,000 distinct CDR3 sequences, 3% to 4% seen once. The time point was: sample taken at primary tumor resection. Sequencing covered unsorted whole RNA taken from tumor, nontumor lung or frozen PBMC. The sequences come from PBMCs, collected at surgery. These TCRs come from a female donor with early-stage non-small cell lung cancer.

In this sample, this clonotype turned up many times. This beta chain is a stray read from a library made for alpha chains; its abundance is not meaningful. The gene calls are TRBV2 and TRBJ2-3; 12 bases fit TRBD2. The germline CDR1 and CDR2 sequences are SNHLY and FYNNEI. After removal of 2 bases from V and 2 bases from J, the junction contained 8 bases not matched to a gene. This CDR3 comprises 18 residues. As DNA, the CDR3 is TGTGCCAGCAGTGAACGCGGACTAGCGGGGACTCTCACAGATACGCAGTATTTT. Translating gives CASSERGLAGTLTDTQYF.

Comments on this clonotype: In a library made to pick up alpha chains, this beta chain is a stray read with a size that means little. This chain uses TRBV6-1 with TRBJ1-2; D remains unclear. Per germline, CDR1 MNHNS and CDR2 SASEGT. Trimming cost V 0 bases and J 2 bases, with 4 bases left between them. The CDR3 is 13 residues long. The CDR3 region is CASSEAGNYGYTF. In DNA, the CDR3 is TGTGCCAGCAGTGAAGCGGGAAACTATGGCTACACCTTC.

This clonotype was counted a few times. Within a library made for alpha chains, this beta chain is off target, and its count is uninformative. V gene TRBV7-2 combines with J gene TRBJ1-2, with 8 nucleotides matching TRBD1. CDR1 and CDR2 from the germline V gene are SGHTA and FQGNSA. The CDR3 runs 15 residues. Losses at the gene ends were 5 bases for V and 4 bases for J; bases not matched to a gene: 9. In DNA form, the CDR3 reads TGTGCCAGCAGCCCGGACAGGGAGGCCCCCTATGGCTACACCTTC. Encoded protein: CASSPDREAPYGYTF.

This clonotype was detected ten times or more. For a library built for alpha chains, this beta chain is a stray read; little rests on its size. J is TRBJ2-3 and V is TRBV7-3, with 7 bases fitting TRBD1. The CDR3 contains 17 residues. Germline V gene lookup returns CDR1 SGHTA and CDR2 FQGTGA. J was trimmed by 5 bases and V by 6 bases; bases with no gene match: 17. Written as DNA, the CDR3 is TGTGCCAGCAGTCGTTATGCTCCGGGACAGCTTTTAGATACGCAGTATTTT. Residues: CASSRYAPGQLLDTQYF. Looking up the rest from reference TRBV7-3 and TRBJ2-3 gives the full variable domain: GAGVSQTPSNKVTEKGKYVELRCDPISGHTALYWYRQSLGQGPEFLIYFQGTGAADDSGLPNDRFFAVRPEGSVSTLKIQRTERGDSAVYLCASSRYAPGQLLDTQYFGPGTRLTVL.

In regard to this clonotype: In a library made to pick up alpha chains, this beta chain is a stray read with a size that means little. This chain joins TRBV7-2 and TRBJ2-5; D is unclear. CDR1 SGHTA and CDR2 FQGNSA come from the germline V gene. Trimming removed 8 bases at V and 5 bases at J, with 24 bases between. This CDR3 contains 16 residues. In nucleotides, the CDR3 is TGTGCCAGCGGCTCCGGACGACTGGAGAGACTCGAGACCCAGTACTTC. This translates into CASGSGRLERLETQYF.

At least ten counts were recorded for this clonotype. Within a library made for alpha chains, this beta chain is off target, and its count is uninformative. The V gene is TRBV27, the J gene TRBJ1-1, with D unresolved. V was trimmed by 6 bases and J by 1 base, leaving 12 bases between them. This CDR3 spans 14 amino acids. Per germline, CDR1 MNHEY and CDR2 SMNVEV (reference sequence). CDR3 sequence reads: CASSKTYPNTEAFF. The CDR3 bases are TGTGCCAGCAGCAAGACCTACCCGAACACTGAAGCTTTCTTT.

At least ten counts were recorded for this clonotype. Within a library made for alpha chains, this beta chain is off target, and its count is uninformative. The rearrangement joins TRBV12-3 or TRBV12-4 to TRBJ2-3; possibly TRBD2 for D (5 bases). The CDR3 is 14 amino acids. V dropped 3 bases and J dropped 4 bases, with 11 bases sitting between them. The CDR3, as DNA: TGTGCCAGCAGTTTGCAGGAGGCTTCAGATACGCAGTATTTT. This translates into CASSLQEASDTQYF.

In this sample, this clonotype turned up many times. This beta chain appears as a stray read in a library generated for alpha chains; its size is not informative. The rearrangement links TRBV7-9 to TRBJ2-3; D is ambiguous. This CDR3 is 15 amino acids long. Trimming cost V 4 bases and J 4 bases, with 15 bases left between them. From germline, CDR1 is SEHNR and CDR2 FQNEAQ (reference sequence). The CDR3 sequence: CASSSRSARSDTQYF. The CDR3 nucleotides read TGTGCCAGCAGCTCTAGGTCCGCTAGGTCAGATACGCAGTATTTT.

This clonotype was detected ten times or more. This beta chain is an unintended read in a library built for alpha chains; its size means little. The gene calls are TRBV6-6 and TRBJ2-1, with a weak D call TRBD2 (6 bases). Germline V CDR1 and CDR2: MNHNY, SVGAGI (reference sequence). The CDR3 has 13 amino acids. V was clipped by 5 bases and J by 7 bases, with 12 bases between them. The CDR3 here is CASSRSGGNEQFF. The CDR3 coding sequence is TGTGCCAGCAGTCGCAGTGGGGGGAATGAGCAGTTCTTC.

Ten or more counts support this clonotype. The size of this beta chain means little, since it is a stray read in a library made for alpha chains. The V gene is TRBV20-1, the J gene TRBJ2-3; D possibly matches TRBD1 or TRBD2 (5 bases each). The CDR3 has 13 residues. V was shortened by 4 bases and J by 0 bases, with 8 bases between the two germline ends. From germline, CDR1 is DFQATT and CDR2 SNEGSKA (reference sequence). CDR3 nucleotides: TGCAGTGCTAAACGGGACAGCACAGATACGCAGTATTTT. It yields the protein CSAKRDSTDTQYF.

This clonotype was counted between two and nine times. Little can be read into the size of this beta chain, an off-target read in a library designed for alpha chains. This rearrangement joins TRBV12-3 or TRBV12-4 to TRBJ1-2; 9 positions agree with TRBD1. The CDR3 is 14 amino acids. The junction had 9 bases not matched to a gene; V was cut back by 6 bases and J by 7 bases. The CDR3 nucleotides read TGTGCCAGCAGCCCCACAGGGGGCGCGGCTGGCTACACCTTC. Translated, it gives CASSPTGGAAGYTF.

The table lists this clonotype with a few counts. Found in a library prepared for alpha chains, this beta chain is an off-target read, and its abundance has little meaning. V usage is TRBV12-3 or TRBV12-4 and J usage is TRBJ1-5; no firm D call. Trimming stripped 1 base from V and 2 bases from J, with 12 bases between. This CDR3 is built from 16 residues. CDR3 protein: CASSLGFGVGNQPQHF. CDR3 nucleotides: TGTGCCAGCAGTTTAGGGTTTGGGGTGGGCAATCAGCCCCAGCATTTT.

This clonotype was counted at least ten times. As an off-target read in a library built for alpha chains, this beta chain has a frequency of little significance. The rearrangement links TRBV9 to TRBJ1-2, with D hard to call. CDR1 is SGDLS and CDR2 is YYNGEE in the germline V gene. Trimming removed 0 bases at V and 4 bases at J, with 10 bases between. This CDR3 is built from 14 residues. The CDR3, as DNA: TGTGCCAGCAGCGTAGGGGTGGTGGCCTATGGCTACACCTTC. As protein: CASSVGVVAYGYTF. Together with reference TRBV9 and TRBJ1-2, the CDR3 gives the full variable domain: DSGVTQTPKHLITATGQRVTLRCSPRSGDLSVYWYQQSLDQGLQFLIQYYNGEERAKGNILERFSAQQFPDLHSELNLSSLELGDSALYFCASSVGVVAYGYTFGSGTRLTVV.

Concerning this clonotype itself: Since it is a stray read in a library aimed at alpha chains, this beta chain has a size that is not meaningful. The rearrangement joins TRBV7-9 to TRBJ2-5, with D possibly being TRBD1 (6 bases). Germline CDR1 reads SEHNR; CDR2 reads FQNEAQ (reference sequence). V was pared by 5 bases and J by 5 bases, with 12 bases between. The CDR3 is made up of 13 amino acids. The CDR3 is CASSPGTLETQYF. DNA of the CDR3: TGTGCCAGCAGCCCCGGGACACTGGAGACCCAGTACTTC.

This clonotype showed up many times. Mismatch with germline at one junction end may stem from a read error. The library was designed around alpha chains, so this beta chain is a stray read whose abundance carries little weight. This chain joins TRBV7-6 and TRBJ2-7; D possibly corresponds to TRBD1 (6 bases). Germline V gene lookup returns CDR1 SGHVS and CDR2 FNYEAQ. The CDR3 has 18 amino acids. CDR3: CASSLEYPSGQRFGEQYF. The CDR3 nucleotides are TGTGCCAGCAGCTTAGAGTACCCGTCGGGACAACGTTTCGGTGAGCAATACTTC. Together with reference TRBV7-6 and TRBJ2-7, the CDR3 gives the full variable domain: GAGVSQSPRYKVTKRGQDVALRCDPISGHVSLYWYRQALGQGPEFLTYFNYEAQQDKSGLPNDRFSAERPEGSISTLTIQRTEQRDSAMYRCASSLEYPSGQRFGEQYFGPGTRLTVT.

This clonotype was detected many times. This beta chain represents an off-target read in a library built for alpha chains; its size is of limited meaning. The chain carries TRBV20-1 and TRBJ2-3; D is possibly TRBD1 (5 bases). CDR1 DFQATT and CDR2 SNEGSKA come from the germline V gene (reference sequence). V was shortened by 0 bases and J by 4 bases, with 11 bases between the two germline ends. There are 14 residues in the CDR3. In nucleotides, the CDR3 is TGCAGTGCTAGAGATCCCCAGGGCTCAGATACGCAGTATTTT. This gives the protein CSARDPQGSDTQYF.

In this sample, this clonotype turned up many times. Because the library targeted alpha chains, this beta chain is an off-target read whose size means little. The CDR3 region has the DNA TGCGCCAGCAGCTTGAGTTCTCGGGCACTAACCTACAATGAGCAGTTCTTC. Translating it yields CASSLSSRALTYNEQFF. V is TRBV5-1 and J is TRBJ2-1; no clear D. V lost 1 base to trimming and J lost 2 bases, with 16 bases between them. CDR1 is SGHRS and CDR2 is YFSETQ in the germline V gene. This CDR3 region has 17 residues.

There are many counts of this clonotype. The library was designed around alpha chains, so this beta chain is a stray read whose abundance carries little weight. The V gene is TRBV7-2, the J gene TRBJ2-7; either TRBD1 or TRBD2 may supply D (5 bases each). From germline, CDR1 is SGHTA and CDR2 FQGNSA. This CDR3 is 14 amino acids long. Trimming pared 10 bases from V and 7 bases from J, leaving 23 bases between. This CDR3 is CATSPGLTRAEQYF. Here the CDR3 DNA reads TGTGCCACCTCTCCGGGGCTAACTAGAGCAGAGCAGTACTTC. Looking up the rest from reference TRBV7-2 and TRBJ2-7 gives the full variable domain: GAGVSQSPSNKVTEKGKDVELRCDPISGHTALYWYRQSLGQGLEFLIYFQGNSAPDKSGLPSDRFSAERTGGSVSTLTIQRTQQEDSAVYLCATSPGLTRAEQYFGPGTRLTVT.

This clonotype was detected many times. In a library made to pick up alpha chains, this beta chain is a stray read with a size that means little. The chain links TRBV12-3 or TRBV12-4 to TRBJ2-2; a weak D match, TRBD1 (5 bases). There are 13 residues in the CDR3. Trimming removed 1 base at V and 7 bases at J, with 7 bases between. CDR3 amino acids: CASSLVQGGELFF. CDR3 coding DNA: TGTGCCAGCAGTTTAGTCCAGGGCGGGGAGCTGTTTTTT.

In this sample, this clonotype turned up many times. This beta chain is an off-target read within a library intended for alpha chains, so its frequency means little. The CDR3 DNA sequence: TGTGCCAGCAGCTTAGGCGGGGGGGCCAAAGAGACCCAGTACTTC. The encoded protein is CASSLGGGAKETQYF. The chain recombines TRBV7-2 with TRBJ2-5; 9 bases match TRBD2. The CDR3 totals 15 residues. Losses at the gene ends were 1 base for V and 3 bases for J; bases not matched to a gene: 3. Germline-derived CDR1 and CDR2 are SGHTA and FQGNSA.

There are many counts of this clonotype. Being off target in a library aimed at alpha chains, this beta chain has a size of little meaning. V usage is TRBV7-2 and J usage is TRBJ2-5, with D hard to call. The CDR3 runs 16 residues. Germline lookup yields CDR1 SGHTA and CDR2 FQGNSA. Trimming pared 4 bases from V and 5 bases from J, leaving 20 bases between. This CDR3 is CASSSGRLERLETQYF. The CDR3 DNA is TGTGCCAGCAGCTCCGGACGACTGGAGAGACTCGAGACCCAGTACTTC.

As concerns this clonotype: Little can be read into the size of this beta chain, an off-target read in a library designed for alpha chains. In DNA, the CDR3 is TGCAGTGCTTCCCCCGGGACTAGTTCAGATACGCAGTATTTT. Protein product: CSASPGTSSDTQYF. The J gene is TRBJ2-3, the V gene TRBV20-1, with 8 bases aligning to TRBD2. V shed 5 bases, J shed 4 bases, and the junction held 8 bases outside the gene matches. This CDR3 contains 14 residues. Germline lookup yields CDR1 DFQATT and CDR2 SNEGSKA (reference sequence).

This clonotype was seen more than once but under ten times. A library made for alpha chains picked up this beta chain off target, so its size means little. The chain couples TRBV21-1 to TRBJ2-7; TRBD2 is the table's D call and was not checked against the DNA. TRBV21-1 is marked as a pseudogene. The CDR3 is 19 amino acids. In DNA, the CDR3 is TGTGCCAGCAACAAAGTTGAGCGGGAGCCCCCCCGCCCCTCCTACGAGCAGTACTTC. Protein: CASNKVEREPPRPSYEQYF.

This clonotype was observed at least ten times. The DNA is left out, because the CDR3 cannot be placed on it with certainty; the CDR3 is given as TCRdb lists it. In a library made to pick up alpha chains, this beta chain is a stray read with a size that means little. The genes are TRBV19 and TRBJ1-5. Germline CDR1 reads LNHDA; CDR2 reads SQIVND (reference sequence). The CDR3 spans 17 residues, counting both ends. This chain's CDR3 is CASSILAGGSESLPQHF.

This clonotype was observed many times. This beta chain was picked up by a library intended for alpha chains and is off target, so its count carries little meaning. The chain employs TRBV3-1 and TRBJ2-2, with 8 nucleotides matching TRBD2. The trim removed 4 bases at V and 5 bases at J, leaving 12 bases unmatched. The V gene's germline CDR1 is LGHDT and CDR2 YNNKEL (reference sequence). This CDR3 is 17 amino acids long. The CDR3 loop reads CASSRPTSEVATGELFF. The CDR3 bases are TGTGCCAGCAGCCGACCGACTAGCGAGGTTGCTACCGGGGAGCTGTTTTTT.